This is a list of T cell receptor beta chains from one sample in a study of T-cell reconstitution after alpha-beta-depleted transplantation in children. TCRdb re-called the PCR reads through MiXCR, storing one row per CDR3 protein. This sample carries roughly 350,000 distinct CDR3 sequences, roughly 17% of them seen once, and the ten largest clones take roughly 41%. This specimen consisted of PBMCs, mostly from graft donor cells, obtained 360 days after TCRalphabeta/CD19-depleted stem cell transplant. Source of these receptors: a male patient between 2 and 15 years old who had a stem cell transplant for acute lymphoblastic leukemia, so the T cells may come from the graft donor. Each CDR3 is given without its conserved first and last residue. The order of the fields is V gene, J gene, CDR3 protein.

TRBV4-1	TRBJ2-4	ASSQGLGTGENIQY
TRBV5-1	TRBJ2-5	ASSFNGRGQETQY
TRBV24-1	TRBJ2-3	ATSDWDRDTSDTQY
TRBV20-1	TRBJ2-6	SAQDGANVLT
TRBV11-2	TRBJ2-7	ASTPPQGSFYEQY
TRBV29-1	TRBJ2-1	SGWTSGRAGYNEQF
TRBV28	TRBJ1-1	ASSLLTGGMGLRFAF
TRBV4-3	TRBJ2-1	ASSQDLAGGSYNEQF
TRBV11-1	TRBJ2-7	ASSLVLTPYEQY
TRBV11-3	TRBJ2-7	ASSLSWPRGAYEQY
TRBV5-5	TRBJ2-1	ASSRLARSNEQF
TRBV20-1	TRBJ2-1	SARQSSYNEQF
TRBV4-2	TRBJ1-3	ASSQDVAGGNTIY
TRBV12-3/TRBV12-4	TRBJ2-1	ASSKTSGVYNEQF
TRBV28	TRBJ2-2	ASSLSSPPGELF
TRBV20-1	TRBJ2-1	SASLGGSFYEQF
TRBV11-2	TRBJ2-1	ASSLESGAGTGISTSYNEQF
TRBV13	TRBJ2-3	ASSLSDRSTDTQY
TRBV7-6	TRBJ2-7	ASSLVLDREYEQY
TRBV5-3	TRBJ2-5	AIRPWQQETQY
TRBV7-2	TRBJ1-4	ASSLGGRTNEKLF
TRBV10-3	TRBJ2-5	AIRGTQETQY
TRBV28	TRBJ2-7	ASSWLVAGIDTPYEQY
TRBV19	TRBJ1-2	ASSIRQGYGYT
TRBV12-3/TRBV12-4	TRBJ2-3	ASSIPPGPTQY
TRBV20-1	TRBJ1-5	SADQGTQPQH
TRBV4-1	TRBJ2-1	ASSQDPGTNYNEQF
TRBV4-2	TRBJ2-1	ASSQGNGRFNEQF
TRBV29-1	TRBJ2-1	SVMDRRYNEQF
TRBV4-3	TRBJ2-2	ASSQALTSGTYTGELF
TRBV10-3	TRBJ2-1	AIRPGLEVGNEQF
TRBV20-1	TRBJ2-7	SARDRTSGRYEQY
TRBV9	TRBJ2-6	ASSPHPGSGANVLT
TRBV6-2/TRBV6-3	TRBJ2-7	ASSHTSWTSGRGSVYEQY
TRBV29-1	TRBJ2-3	SVCGSFTDTQY
TRBV28	TRBJ2-2	ASTQRTSVTGELF
TRBV12-3/TRBV12-4	TRBJ1-1	ASSFLGFGTGLNTEAF
TRBV6-2/TRBV6-3	TRBJ2-7	ASSYRSYEQY
TRBV4-1	TRBJ2-1	ASSQDRVPYNEQF
TRBV7-8	TRBJ2-1	ASSQWLAGDEQF
TRBV29-1	TRBJ2-3	SVTSGSSADTQY
TRBV6-1	TRBJ2-5	ASTGLAGALVETQY
TRBV3-1	TRBJ2-1	ASSQESGGPGNEQF
TRBV20-1	TRBJ2-3	SYQREASTDTQY
TRBV12-3/TRBV12-4	TRBJ2-4	ASSPTLNIQY
TRBV18	TRBJ1-4	ASSPRTPNEKLF
TRBV5-6	TRBJ1-1	ASSIGTGGSKAF
TRBV2	TRBJ1-5	ASTWGGIGSNQPQH
TRBV20-1	TRBJ2-1	SYIRGEAYNEQF
TRBV6-2/TRBV6-3	TRBJ2-7	ASSYGPSVYEQY
TRBV5-1	TRBJ1-1	ASRSGTGRSTEAF